These 13 T cell receptor beta chains were sequenced from one sample in a study of blood T cell repertoires in COVID-19. The assay was immunoSEQ multiplex PCR, and TCRdb's table has in-frame clones only and misses some. The sample lists some 170,000 clones; roughly 85% were seen once. Sequencing was carried out using peripheral blood. The receptor source for this set is a man aged 35 to 55 with acute or convalescent COVID-19.

This chain uses TRBV6-6 with TRBJ2-7; D possibly corresponds to TRBD2 (6 bases). The CDR3 length is 13 residues. Per the germline V gene, CDR1 is MNHNY and CDR2 is SVGAGI (reference sequence). V shed 4 bases and J shed 7 bases, with 14 bases lying between them. DNA for the CDR3: TGTGCCAGCAGTTCCCTACGGGCGGGAGAGCAGTACTTC. Residues: CASSSLRAGEQYF.

The V gene is TRBV7-9, the J gene TRBJ2-3; weak D call: TRBD1 (5 bases). Deletions cut 5 bases from V and 3 bases from J, with 12 bases between. CDR1 and CDR2 from the germline V gene are SEHNR and FQNEAQ (reference sequence). The CDR3 is 14 amino acids. The CDR3 DNA reads as TGTGCCAGCAGCCCGCAGGGTTTAACAGATACGCAGTATTTT. The encoded protein is CASSPQGLTDTQYF.

Regarding this clone: A read error may produce the germline difference seen at one junction end. The J gene is TRBJ1-1, the V gene TRBV7-3; D gene ambiguous. CDR1 and CDR2 (germline): SGHTA, FQGTGA. The CDR3 has 14 amino acids. The CDR3 DNA is TGTGCCAGCCGCTTGGGCCCTGGGAACACTGAAGCTTTCTTT. It codes for CASRLGPGNTEAFF.

This clone turned up a few times. A junction boundary mismatches the germline segment, possibly from a read error. J is TRBJ1-2 and V is TRBV29-1; D might be TRBD1 (6 bases). The CDR3 contains 13 residues. Germline V lookup: CDR1 SQVTM, CDR2 ANQGSEA. This chain's CDR3 is CSVPNRANYGYTF. The CDR3 nucleotides read TGCAGCGTGCCAAACAGGGCTAATTATGGCTACACCTTC.

The chain has TRBV7-6 and TRBJ1-1, with 7 bases matching TRBD1. V was clipped by 5 bases and J by 1 base; unmatched bases: 1. CDR1 is SGHVS and CDR2 is FNYEAQ in the germline V gene. The CDR3 covers 13 residues. The CDR3 reads CASSRTGNTEAFF. CDR3 DNA sequence: TGTGCCAGCAGCAGGACAGGGAACACTGAAGCTTTCTTT.

The rearrangement links TRBV5-1 to TRBJ2-3, with TRBD2 identical over 7 bases. The CDR3 extends over 15 amino acids. J gave up 6 bases and V 1 base, and 8 bases lay outside the gene matches. Germline V gene data show CDR1 as SGHRS and CDR2 as YFSETQ. The CDR3 nucleotides read TGCGCCAGCAGCTTGTTTGCGGGGGTTGGCGATACGCAGTATTTT. Its protein product is CASSLFAGVGDTQYF.

The chain links TRBV9 to TRBJ2-1; 10 positions match TRBD1. Per the germline V gene, CDR1 is SGDLS and CDR2 is YYNGEE. The ends lost 8 bases at V and 8 bases at J; junction bases unmatched: 7. The CDR3 runs to 13 residues. The CDR3 DNA reads as TGTGCCAGTTCCCGGGACAGGGGCGATGAGCAGTTCTTC. As protein: CASSRDRGDEQFF.

The chain is built from TRBV3-1 (or the pseudogene TRBV3-2) and TRBJ2-3; no firm D call. Trimming pared 7 bases from V and 1 base from J, leaving 12 bases between. CDR3 length: 14 residues. Germline-derived CDR1 and CDR2 are LGHDT and YNNKEL (reference sequence). CDR3 DNA sequence: TGTGCCAGCACCCCCCAAACTCGCACAGATACGCAGTATTTT. Its protein product is CASTPQTRTDTQYF.

The CDR3 sequence is CASSEMGQGNYGYTF. Written as DNA, the CDR3 is TGTGCCAGCAGTGAGATGGGACAGGGGAACTATGGCTACACCTTC. The chain joins TRBV6-1 to TRBJ1-2, with TRBD1 matching over 10 bases. V was pared by 3 bases and J by 2 bases, with 3 bases of the junction left unmatched. The CDR3 totals 15 residues. Germline-derived CDR1 and CDR2 are MNHNS and SASEGT.

The chain uses TRBV7-2 and TRBJ1-3; 10 nucleotides align to TRBD1. The germline V gene encodes CDR1 SGHTA and CDR2 FQGNSA. V lost 1 base to trimming and J lost 0 bases; unmatched junction nucleotides: 3. The CDR3 contains 17 residues. The CDR3 loop reads CASSLGTGGSSGNTIYF. CDR3 DNA: TGTGCCAGCAGCTTAGGGACAGGGGGAAGCTCTGGAAACACCATATATTTT.

The chain combines TRBV19 with TRBJ1-6; 11 nucleotides match TRBD1. Trimming removed 5 bases from V and 10 bases from J; junction bases left unmatched: 7. The CDR3 contains 15 residues. The germline V gene encodes CDR1 LNHDA and CDR2 SQIVND (reference sequence). The CDR3 DNA follows: TGTGCCAGTAGTCCAGGGACAGGGGGTGAGTCACCCCTCCACTTT. It yields the protein CASSPGTGGESPLHF.

This clone is a singleton in its sample. This same CDR3 is encoded by further DNA sequences in the sample. The chain uses TRBV7-2 and TRBJ1-1; 9 positions agree with TRBD1. V was pared by 6 bases and J by 1 base, with 3 bases of the junction left unmatched. This CDR3 contains 14 residues. The germline gives CDR1 SGHTA, CDR2 FQGNSA. The CDR3 spells CASRLGQGNTEAFF. CDR3 nucleotides: TGTGCCAGCAGGCTGGGACAGGGGAACACTGAAGCTTTCTTT.

The chain couples TRBV28 to TRBJ2-1, with TRBD1 identical over 8 bases. The V segment lost 4 bases and the J segment 0 bases; nucleotides outside the gene matches: 8. Germline values: CDR1 MDHEN, CDR2 SYDVKM. The CDR3 spans 17 residues. The CDR3 protein is CASSSTTGVSSYNEQFF. CDR3 DNA: TGTGCCAGCAGTTCTACGACAGGGGTGAGCTCCTACAATGAGCAGTTCTTC.